Listed below are T cell receptor beta chains from one sample, sequenced in a study of technical replicates of blood from a handful of donors. Method: immunoSEQ multiplex PCR; TCRdb's copy keeps in-frame clones and lacks some. The repertoire has 60,000 to 70,000 clones, 70% to 90% of them found once; the top ten carry roughly 5%. Sequencing was performed on PBMCs. The receptor source for this set is a human donor in good health. Some clones in this sample may be carry-over from other donors' samples. CDR3s leave out the opening cysteine and the closing phenylalanine or tryptophan. A D gene is named only where the DNA matches it firmly.

D gene	V gene	J gene	CDR3 protein
-	TRBV5-5	TRBJ1-1	ASSLVTGTMNTEAF
-	TRBV10-3	TRBJ1-5	AISAHRRLGNQPQH
TRBD1	TRBV5-4	TRBJ1-4	ASSSQGVINEKLF
TRBD1	TRBV19	TRBJ2-7	ASSTSGAWTGTYEQY
TRBD1	TRBV7-6	TRBJ2-1	ASSSSPWRDRALIGEQF
-	TRBV9	TRBJ1-2	ASSVDQGYYGYT
-	TRBV5-4	TRBJ1-5	ASSPDSPQH
-	TRBV11-2	TRBJ2-1	ASSPGQRYNEQF
-	TRBV2	TRBJ2-1	ASRGGGYEQF
-	TRBV4-3	TRBJ2-7	ASSHGRGPYEQY
TRBD2	TRBV5-1	TRBJ2-1	ASNPLAGGLHEQF
-	TRBV7-2	TRBJ2-1	ASSLRTKEQF
-	TRBV18	TRBJ2-7	ASSPAGSYEQY
TRBD1	TRBV10-3	TRBJ1-2	AISSGGDYGYT
-	TRBV19	TRBJ1-5	ASSKGGNQPQH
-	TRBV7-2	TRBJ1-2	ASSPVGANYGYT
-	TRBV4-3	TRBJ2-1	ASSQMEAYEQF
TRBD2	TRBV7-6	TRBJ2-1	ASSLASGGRGEQF
TRBD1	TRBV7-9	TRBJ1-3	ASSPRGQGFGNTIY
-	TRBV18	TRBJ2-7	ASSTQGDEQY
-	TRBV21-1	TRBJ1-3	ASSKARPAVGNTIY
-	TRBV6-5	TRBJ1-5	ASTAGIGQPQH
-	TRBV21-1	TRBJ1-1	ASSTQGQGPSNTEAF
TRBD1	TRBV7-2	TRBJ1-2	ASRRQGSGYT
TRBD2	TRBV4-3	TRBJ2-1	ASSQGRGVHNEQF
-	TRBV10-3	TRBJ2-7	AISESSYEQY
TRBD1	TRBV30	TRBJ1-5	AWPPEGTGSNQPQH
TRBD1	TRBV10-3	TRBJ1-6	AISSSGTGGSYNSPLH
TRBD1	TRBV27	TRBJ2-4	ASQQGLAKNIQY
-	TRBV5-5	TRBJ1-5	ASTPDSYNSNQPQH
-	TRBV4-3	TRBJ1-1	ASSQDRQGGLTEAF
TRBD2	TRBV5-1	TRBJ2-5	ASSTLPAGGETQY
TRBD2	TRBV19	TRBJ2-1	ASSILPRTSGSPYNEQF
-	TRBV5-6	TRBJ1-1	ASSLVYGGYTEAF
TRBD1	TRBV30	TRBJ2-7	AWTPGTESSYEQY
-	TRBV11-1	TRBJ2-3	ASSLTPRDTQY
TRBD2	TRBV5-1	TRBJ2-7	ASSPDLAGVSYEQY
TRBD1	TRBV5-6	TRBJ1-2	ASSLAGQLESGYT
TRBD2	TRBV10-3	TRBJ2-1	ATQSGIWDEQF
-	TRBV5-1	TRBJ1-4	ASSGTGSSNEKLF
TRBD2	TRBV7-8	TRBJ2-2	ASSPRGRDTGELF
-	TRBV18	TRBJ2-1	ASSPLGGQF
TRBD2	TRBV9	TRBJ2-7	ASSVERGEQY
TRBD1	TRBV6-6	TRBJ2-1	ASRKQGAAYNEQF
-	TRBV5-4	TRBJ2-5	ASSLGTVSVRTQY
TRBD1	TRBV30	TRBJ2-7	AWRDRGRPYEQY
TRBD2	TRBV15	TRBJ2-7	ATSRDRGGGYDEQY
TRBD1	TRBV19	TRBJ2-7	ASSRGSAQGGYEQY
-	TRBV18	TRBJ1-2	ASSPPGLGLGGYYGYT
TRBD2	TRBV7-2	TRBJ2-5	ASSFPSGGRETQY
-	TRBV12-5	TRBJ2-5	ASGLTGETQY
TRBD2	TRBV7-3	TRBJ2-3	ASSLAGGRDTQY
TRBD2	TRBV5-1	TRBJ2-7	ASSSSGRGEQY